The present T cell receptor (beta chain) was sequenced within a study of blood T cell repertoires in COVID-19. As for the study in general: Spain, Italy and the United States supplied samples that represented acute and convalescent COVID-19.

Methods used by the authors: Estimates of nucleated cell counts were drawn from the amplification of reference gene primers. Profiled with immunoSEQ multiplex PCR; TCRdb holds only in-frame clones, not every one. That table is the source of V, J and clone size, and D and trimming were worked out from the DNA. The sample shows about 56,000 clones, roughly 90% of them seen only once. Trimming removed 4 bases from V and 3 bases from J; junction bases left unmatched: 4. Germline values: CDR1 MGHDK, CDR2 SYGVNS. The length of the CDR3 is 14 residues. Sequencing was performed on peripheral blood. The chain joins TRBV25-1 to TRBJ2-7, with TRBD1 matching 9 bases. The receptor comes from a human donor in a cohort sampled during active COVID-19. As DNA, the CDR3 is TGTGCCAGCAGTGCCCGACAGGGGGGCTACGAGCAGTACTTC. Translated: CASSARQGGYEQYF.